This T cell receptor beta chain is drawn from a study of OX40 agonist ivuxolimab in advanced cancers. About the research overall: Patients were infused with ivuxolimab every 2 weeks at 0.01 to 10 mg/kg. Patients with prior anti-PD-1, anti-PD-L1 or anti-CTLA-4 therapy were eligible; about 40% had some. Three individuals attained partial responses, comprising one hepatocellular carcinoma case and two cutaneous melanoma cases.

CDR3 length: 11 residues. V was cut by 11 bases and J by 0 bases, with 7 bases left in between. The germline CDR1 and CDR2 sequences are MNHEY and SVGAGI. Assay used: immunoSEQ multiplex PCR; TCRdb lists only in-frame clones, some missing. The top ten clones hold approximately 0.99% of a sample with around 68,000 clones, around 93% of them seen once. Anyone with autoimmune disease history or systemic immunosuppression was excluded. The receptor comes from an adult with an advanced solid tumor such as melanoma, head and neck, liver or kidney cancer. The sample consisted of CD4+ or CD8+ T cells sorted from blood, taken in a trial of the OX40 agonist ivuxolimab. This chain connects TRBV6-5 to TRBJ1-1, with D uncertain. DNA of the CDR3: TGTGCCGTCCGGTTGAACACTGAAGCTTTCTTT. It yields the protein CAVRLNTEAFF.